These T cell receptor beta chains were read from a single sample in a study of post-analysis software for immune sequencing data. From the PCR reads, TCRdb called clonotypes with MiXCR, one entry per CDR3 protein. In the table there are about 200,000 distinct CDR3 sequences, roughly 28% of which are singletons. Specimen: blood. Receptors originate from a girl aged 2-17 years with multiple sclerosis. Both conserved end residues are part of each CDR3. D genes are given only for firm matches. Clone size is shown for a subset of rows, as once, few, many or a class of expanded clone.

>TRBJ1-4|NA|few|TRBV25-1
CASSESGRLNEKLFF
TGTGCCAGCAGTGAATCGGGCAGGCTTAATGAAAAACTGTTTTTT
>TRBJ2-2|TRBD2|few|TRBV5-1
CASSLAPSGTNTGELFF
TGCGCCAGCAGCTTGGCCCCTAGCGGGACGAACACCGGGGAGCTGTTTTTT
>TRBJ2-6|NA|once|TRBV12-3/TRBV12-4
CASSSTTGGDGANILTF
TGTGCCAGCAGTTCGACGACAGGCGGGGATGGGGCCAACATCCTGACTTTC
>TRBJ2-7|NA|many|TRBV5-1
CASSRYRVGSYEQYF
TGCGCCAGCAGCAGGTACAGGGTGGGCTCCTACGAGCAGTACTTC
>TRBJ2-7|NA|many|TRBV5-1
CASSGGYEQYF
TGCGCCAGCAGCGGCGGGTACGAGCAGTACTTC
>TRBJ2-5|TRBD1|NA|TRBV29-1
CSGLTGEETRYF
TGCAGCGGTTTAACAGGGGAAGAGACCCGGTACTTC
>TRBJ2-1|NA|many|TRBV6-2/TRBV6-3
CASSDNEQFF
TGTGCCAGCAGCGACAATGAGCAGTTCTTC
>TRBJ2-3|NA|many|TRBV5-1
CASSVPGTSTDTQYF
TGCGCCAGCAGCGTTCCAGGGACTAGCACAGATACGCAGTATTTT
>TRBJ1-2|NA|few|TRBV20-1
CSARDPLRATNYGYTF
TGCAGTGCTAGAGATCCCCTCAGGGCTACTAACTATGGCTACACCTTC
>TRBJ2-5|NA|NA|TRBV3-1
CAGRPTRPQETQYF
TGTGCCGGCAGACCGACTAGGCCCCAAGAGACCCAGTACTTC
>TRBJ2-3|NA|NA|TRBV3-1
CASSQGRGDTQYF
TGTGCCAGCAGCCAAGGGAGAGGGGATACGCAGTATTTT
>TRBJ2-1|NA|many|TRBV20-1
CSANPWSTNEQFF
TGCAGTGCAAATCCTTGGAGCACAAATGAGCAGTTCTTC
>TRBJ1-2|NA|NA|TRBV20-1
CSASPSVVSWAGDYGYTF
TGCAGTGCTAGCCCATCGGTAGTATCCTGGGCAGGGGACTATGGCTACACCTTC
>TRBJ2-3|TRBD2|NA|TRBV5-1
CASSASGVSTDTQYF
TGCGCCAGCAGCGCCAGCGGGGTGAGCACAGATACGCAGTATTTT
>TRBJ1-6|TRBD1|NA|TRBV6-5
CASRSSGTGENSPLHF
TGTGCCAGCAGATCCTCCGGGACAGGGGAGAATTCACCCCTCCACTTT